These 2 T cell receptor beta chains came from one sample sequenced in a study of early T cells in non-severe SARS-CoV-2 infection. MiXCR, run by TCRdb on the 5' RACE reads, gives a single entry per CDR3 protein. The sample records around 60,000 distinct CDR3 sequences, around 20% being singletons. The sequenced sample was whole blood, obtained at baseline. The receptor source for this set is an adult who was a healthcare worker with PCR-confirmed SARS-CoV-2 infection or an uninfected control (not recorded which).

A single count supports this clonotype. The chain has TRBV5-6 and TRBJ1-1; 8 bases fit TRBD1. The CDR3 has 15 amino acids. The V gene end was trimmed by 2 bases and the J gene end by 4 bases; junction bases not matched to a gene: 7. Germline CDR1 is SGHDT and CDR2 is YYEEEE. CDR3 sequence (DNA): TGTGCCAGCAGCTTCAGGGACAGGTTCCGCACTGAAGCTTTCTTT. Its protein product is CASSFRDRFRTEAFF. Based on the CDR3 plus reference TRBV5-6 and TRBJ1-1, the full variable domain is DAGVTQSPTHLIKTRGQQVTLRCSPKSGHDTVSWYQQALGQGPQFIFQYYEEEERQRGNFPDRFSGHQFPNYSSELNVNALLLGDSALYLCASSFRDRFRTEAFFGQGTRLTVV.

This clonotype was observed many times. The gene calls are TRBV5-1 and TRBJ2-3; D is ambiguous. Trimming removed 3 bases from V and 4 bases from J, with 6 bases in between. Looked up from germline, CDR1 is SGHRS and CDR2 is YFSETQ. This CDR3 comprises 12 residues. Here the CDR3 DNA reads TGCGCCAGCAGCTATTCGTCAGATACGCAGTATTTT. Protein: CASSYSSDTQYF.